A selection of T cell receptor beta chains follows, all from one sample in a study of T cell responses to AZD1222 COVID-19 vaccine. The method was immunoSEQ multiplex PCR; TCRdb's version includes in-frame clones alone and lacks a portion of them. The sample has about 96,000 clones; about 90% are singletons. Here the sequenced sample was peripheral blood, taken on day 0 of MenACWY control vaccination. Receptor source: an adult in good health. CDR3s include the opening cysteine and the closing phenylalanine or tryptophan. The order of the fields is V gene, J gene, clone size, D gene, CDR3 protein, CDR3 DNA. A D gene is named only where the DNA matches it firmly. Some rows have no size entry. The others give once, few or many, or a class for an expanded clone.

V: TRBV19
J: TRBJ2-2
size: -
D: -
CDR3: CASMEGLAGELFF
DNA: TGTGCCAGTATGGAGGGTCTGGCCGGGGAGCTGTTTTTT

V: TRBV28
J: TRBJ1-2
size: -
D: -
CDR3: CASRGRTYGYTF
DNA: TGTGCCAGCAGGGGACGGACGTATGGCTACACCTTC

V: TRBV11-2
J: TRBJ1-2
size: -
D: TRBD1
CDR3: CASSLAGTVDGYTF
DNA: TGTGCCAGCAGCTTAGCCGGGACAGTGGATGGCTACACCTTC

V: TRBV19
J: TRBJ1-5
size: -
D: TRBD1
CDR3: CASSITGGEQPQHF
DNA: TGTGCCAGTAGTATAACAGGGGGTGAACAGCCCCAGCATTTT

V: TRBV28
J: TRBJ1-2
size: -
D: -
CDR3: CASSVRQENYGYTF
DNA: TGTGCCAGCAGTGTTCGACAGGAGAACTATGGCTACACCTTC

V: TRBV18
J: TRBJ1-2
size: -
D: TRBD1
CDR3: CASSPSTGRYGYTF
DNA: TGTGCCAGCTCACCATCGACAGGGCGGTATGGCTACACCTTC

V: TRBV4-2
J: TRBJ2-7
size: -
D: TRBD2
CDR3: CASSQEGSRGGSSYEQYF
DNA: TGTGCCAGCAGCCAAGAGGGTAGTCGGGGAGGGAGCTCCTACGAGCAGTACTTC

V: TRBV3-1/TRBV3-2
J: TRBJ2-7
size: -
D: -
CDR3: CASSQDEGTEQYF
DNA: TGTGCCAGCAGCCAAGATGAGGGGACCGAGCAGTACTTC

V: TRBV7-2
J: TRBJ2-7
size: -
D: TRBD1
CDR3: CASSLGQVYEQYF
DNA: TGTGCCAGCAGCTTGGGACAGGTATACGAGCAGTACTTC

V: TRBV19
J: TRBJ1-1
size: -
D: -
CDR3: CASSRQAGDTEAFF
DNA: TGTGCCAGTAGTAGACAGGCGGGGGACACTGAAGCTTTCTTT

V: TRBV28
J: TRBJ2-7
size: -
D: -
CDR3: CASSSTLAEQYF
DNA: TGTGCCAGCAGTTCGACCCTCGCCGAGCAGTACTTC

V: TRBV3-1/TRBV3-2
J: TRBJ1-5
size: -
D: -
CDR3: CASSRGEGQPQHF
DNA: TGTGCCAGCAGCCGGGGCGAGGGCCAGCCCCAGCATTTT

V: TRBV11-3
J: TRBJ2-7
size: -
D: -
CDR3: CASSLVWVGREGVGCTEQYF
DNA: TGTGCCAGCAGCTTAGTGTGGGTCGGACGGGAAGGGGTCGGGTGCACCGAGCAGTACTTC

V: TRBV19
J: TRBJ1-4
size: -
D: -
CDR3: CASSSPVKGEKLFF
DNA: TGTGCCAGTTCCTCTCCCGTCAAGGGTGAAAAACTGTTTTTT

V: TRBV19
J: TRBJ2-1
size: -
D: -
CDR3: CATSGAYPYNEQFF
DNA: TGTGCCACCAGTGGCGCATATCCTTACAATGAGCAGTTCTTC

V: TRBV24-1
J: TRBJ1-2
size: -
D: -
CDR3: CATSDGLSGSYGYTF
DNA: TGTGCCACCAGTGATGGCCTTAGCGGGAGCTATGGCTACACCTTC

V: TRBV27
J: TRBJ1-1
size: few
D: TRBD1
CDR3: CASSFYGTGGTEAFF
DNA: TGTGCCAGCAGTTTCTACGGGACAGGAGGCACTGAAGCTTTCTTT

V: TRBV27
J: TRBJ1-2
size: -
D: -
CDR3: CASSFSLTGYYGYTF
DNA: TGTGCCAGCAGTTTTTCTCTCACAGGGTACTATGGCTACACCTTC

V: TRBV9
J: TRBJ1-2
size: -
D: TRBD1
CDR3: CASSPDPGTVGGYTF
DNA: TGTGCCAGCAGCCCCGATCCCGGGACAGTTGGGGGCTACACCTTC

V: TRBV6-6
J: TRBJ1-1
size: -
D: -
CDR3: CASRLRGVETEAFF
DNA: TGTGCCAGCAGGCTTCGTGGGGTTGAGACTGAAGCTTTCTTT

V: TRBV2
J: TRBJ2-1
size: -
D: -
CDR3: CATQTGISVNEQFF
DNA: TGTGCCACCCAGACCGGGATTTCGGTTAATGAGCAGTTCTTC

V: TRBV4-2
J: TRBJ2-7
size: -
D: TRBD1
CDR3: CASSQGGQGFYEQYF
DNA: TGTGCCAGCAGCCAAGGGGGACAGGGGTTCTACGAGCAGTACTTC

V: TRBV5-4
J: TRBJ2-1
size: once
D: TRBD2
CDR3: CASSLGTSGNEQFF
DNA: TGTGCCAGCAGCTTGGGGACTAGCGGAAATGAGCAGTTCTTC

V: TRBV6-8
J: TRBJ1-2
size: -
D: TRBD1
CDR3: CASSYYSAPDRPTNYGYTF
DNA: TGTGCCAGCAGTTACTACAGCGCCCCGGACAGGCCCACTAACTATGGCTACACCTTC

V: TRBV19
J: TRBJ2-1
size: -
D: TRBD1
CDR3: CASSLRQGASSDNEQFF
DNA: TGTGCCAGTAGTCTTCGACAGGGGGCGAGTTCGGACAATGAGCAGTTCTTC

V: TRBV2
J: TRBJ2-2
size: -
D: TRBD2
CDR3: CASSPTSGATGELFF
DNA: TGTGCCAGCAGCCCAACTAGCGGGGCTACCGGGGAGCTGTTTTTT

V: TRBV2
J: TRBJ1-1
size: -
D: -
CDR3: CASQGDTEAFF
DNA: TGTGCCAGCCAGGGCGACACTGAAGCTTTCTTT

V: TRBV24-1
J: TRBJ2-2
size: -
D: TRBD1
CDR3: CATSDFGTGAGELFF
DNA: TGTGCCACCAGTGATTTCGGGACAGGGGCCGGGGAGCTGTTTTTT

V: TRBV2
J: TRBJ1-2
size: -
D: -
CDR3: CASSDRDQITHYGYTF
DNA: TGTGCCAGCAGCGACCGGGACCAAATTACCCACTATGGCTACACCTTC

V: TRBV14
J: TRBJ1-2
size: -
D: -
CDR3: CASSLIGAHGYTF
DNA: TGTGCCAGCAGCTTGATAGGGGCCCACGGCTACACCTTC

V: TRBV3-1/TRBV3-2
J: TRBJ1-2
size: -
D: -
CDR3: CASSQEGLNYGYTF
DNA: TGTGCCAGCAGCCAAGAGGGGCTTAACTATGGCTACACCTTC

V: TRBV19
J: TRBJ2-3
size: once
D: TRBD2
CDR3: CASSTLGTSGMGADTQYF
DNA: TGTGCCAGTAGTACCCTAGGGACTAGCGGGATGGGGGCAGATACGCAGTATTTT

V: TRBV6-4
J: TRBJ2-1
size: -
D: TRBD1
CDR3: CASSATGVRNEQFF
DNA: TGTGCCAGCAGTGCGACAGGGGTCAGAAATGAGCAGTTCTTC

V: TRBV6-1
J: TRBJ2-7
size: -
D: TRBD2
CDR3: CASSVAGGPYEQYF
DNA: TGTGCCAGCAGTGTAGCGGGAGGCCCCTACGAGCAGTACTTC

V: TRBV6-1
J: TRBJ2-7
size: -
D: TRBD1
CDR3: CASSDQGVAYEQYF
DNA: TGTGCCAGCAGTGACCAGGGGGTAGCCTACGAGCAGTACTTC

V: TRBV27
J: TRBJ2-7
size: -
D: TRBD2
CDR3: CASRTGTSGRFSQYF
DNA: TGTGCCAGCAGAACTGGGACTAGCGGGAGGTTTTCGCAGTACTTC

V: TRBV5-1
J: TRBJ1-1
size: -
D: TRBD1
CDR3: CASSLAEGGEAFF
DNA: TGCGCCAGCAGCTTGGCCGAAGGGGGCGAAGCTTTCTTT

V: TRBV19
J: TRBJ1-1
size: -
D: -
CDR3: CASTTVGGGDTEAFF
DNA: TGTGCCAGTACCACGGTTGGAGGAGGGGACACTGAAGCTTTCTTT

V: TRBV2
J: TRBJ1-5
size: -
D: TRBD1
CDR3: CASTLQGGLGQPQHF
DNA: TGTGCCAGCACTCTTCAAGGGGGCCTGGGTCAGCCCCAGCATTTT

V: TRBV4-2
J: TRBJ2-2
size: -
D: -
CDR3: CASSPRDTIANTGELFF
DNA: TGTGCCAGCAGCCCCCGGGACACAATCGCGAACACCGGGGAGCTGTTTTTT

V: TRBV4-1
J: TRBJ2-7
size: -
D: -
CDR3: CASSQPTGGEDEQYF
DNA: TGCGCCAGCAGCCAACCGACGGGCGGCGAGGACGAGCAGTACTTC

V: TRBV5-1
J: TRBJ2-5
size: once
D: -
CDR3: CASSLFGDRQETQYF
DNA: TGCGCCAGCAGCTTATTTGGCGACCGCCAAGAGACCCAGTACTTC

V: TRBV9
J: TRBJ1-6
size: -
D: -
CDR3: CASSPRGQTDNSPLHF
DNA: TGTGCCAGCAGCCCTAGAGGGCAGACCGATAATTCACCCCTCCACTTT

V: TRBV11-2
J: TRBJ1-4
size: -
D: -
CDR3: CASRGSEKLFF
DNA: TGTGCCAGCAGGGGGAGTGAAAAACTGTTTTTT

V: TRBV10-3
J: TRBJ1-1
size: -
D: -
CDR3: CAISEGTGQNTEAFF
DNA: TGTGCCATCAGTGAGGGAACCGGACAGAACACTGAAGCTTTCTTT

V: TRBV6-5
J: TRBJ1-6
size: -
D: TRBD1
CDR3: CASSPTGIDSPLHF
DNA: TGTGCCAGCAGCCCGACAGGGATTGATTCACCCCTCCACTTT

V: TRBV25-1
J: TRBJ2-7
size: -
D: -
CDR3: CARRDSQSSYEQYF
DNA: TGTGCCAGGAGAGACAGTCAAAGCTCCTACGAGCAGTACTTC